The clone carrying this T cell receptor beta chain has more than one count but fewer than ten. The target antigen is unknown. The sample is drawn from a study of cytomegalovirus exposure and HLA in healthy donors. Study conclusions and caveats: In a later analysis, common viral pathogens appeared linked to several of the most significant clusters. The authors later linked a missense DCLRE1C variant to TCR beta V- and J-gene trimming.

Germline values: CDR1 MGHDK, CDR2 SYGVNS. The CDR3 has 12 residues. The V and J ends lost 5 bases and 4 bases respectively, with 6 bases between them. PCR used 60 Vbeta primers and 13 Jbeta primers. Clones were read by immunoSEQ multiplex PCR, and TCRdb kept only the in-frame ones, dropping some. The sample records 85,000 to 100,000 clones, over 75% being singletons. The clonotype was recovered from a female donor in good health and CMV-seropositive. The gene calls are TRBV25-1 and TRBJ2-1; D not certain. Sequencing was performed on PBMCs. In DNA form, the CDR3 reads TGTGCCAGCAGTAGAGATTACAATGAGCAGTTCTTC. This encodes CASSRDYNEQFF. The whole variable domain, filled in from reference TRBV25-1 and TRBJ2-1, reads EADIYQTPRYLVIGTGKKITLECSQTMGHDKMYWYQQDPGMELHLIHYSYGVNSTEKGDLSSESTVSRIRTEHFPLTLESARPSHTSQYLCASSRDYNEQFFGPGTRLTVL.